This TCR beta chain appears in the sequencing data of a study of cytomegalovirus exposure and HLA in healthy donors. The V end lost 5 bases, the J end lost 6 bases, and 11 bases lay between the germline ends. Germline V lookup: CDR1 DFQATT, CDR2 SNEGSKA (reference sequence). The CDR3 runs to 11 residues. With 60 Vbeta and 13 Jbeta primers, the PCR was carried out. As handled by the study authors: Unique TCR beta chains totaled some 80 million in a later count, with some 10 million of them shared. Generated by immunoSEQ multiplex PCR, the TCRdb table keeps only in-frame clones and is missing some. V and J calls plus clone size are reproduced from that table; the DNA served to infer D and trimming. The top ten hold 8.8% of the sample, which has about 140,000 clones, around 85% seen once. The study's findings and limits: About 87% or about 30% of the time was how often most TCR beta V segments were productive, according to an earlier analysis.

Comments on this clone: No antigen is known for it.

This sequence was found in a woman aged 45-65 years in good health and CMV-seropositive. The specimen sequenced was PBMCs. The chain joins TRBV20-1 to TRBJ2-7; TRBD2 might be the D (6 bases). For the CDR3, the DNA is TGCAGTGCTGGGAGGATCTCCGAGCAGTACTTC. Translation gives CSAGRISEQYF.